A single sample gave rise to the 8 T cell receptor beta chains below, sequenced in a study of T cell responses to AZD1222 COVID-19 vaccine. TCRdb's copy holds only in-frame clones and misses some; the assay was immunoSEQ multiplex PCR. The sample records roughly 100,000 clones, about 90% being singletons. The sequenced sample was peripheral blood, obtained on day 0 of AZD1222 vaccination. Receptors originate from an adult in good health.

This chain links TRBV6-5 with TRBJ1-5, with TRBD1 matching 8 bases. V lost 5 bases, J lost 1 base, and 4 bases stayed unmatched. Germline V gene lookup returns CDR1 MNHEY and CDR2 SVGAGI. The CDR3 contains 15 residues. CDR3 sequence reads: CASSRQGQSNQPQHF. The DNA for the CDR3 is TGTGCCAGCAGTCGACAGGGGCAAAGCAATCAGCCCCAGCATTTT.

The V gene is TRBV12-3 or TRBV12-4, the J gene TRBJ2-7; possibly TRBD2 for D (6 bases). This CDR3 has 12 residues. V was trimmed by 6 bases and J by 3 bases, leaving 9 bases between them. The CDR3 region has the DNA TGTGCCAGCAGGCGGGACGTCTACGAGCAGTACTTC. Its protein is CASRRDVYEQYF.

With regard to this clone: At one of its ends the junction is not consistent with the germline gene, which may arise from a read error. This chain uses TRBV7-8 with TRBJ2-2, with D possibly TRBD2 on 6 matching bases. The V gene's germline CDR1 is SGHVS and CDR2 FQNEAQ. There are 12 residues in the CDR3. The CDR3 here is CASSLFGGELFF. The DNA for the CDR3 is TGTGCCAGCAGCTTATTCGGCGGGGAGTTGTTTTTT.

This clone was seen a few times. The chain recombines TRBV7-2 with TRBJ1-3; D is unclear. The V end was cut by 2 bases, the J end by 3 bases, with 5 bases between. Germline CDR1 reads SGHTA; CDR2 reads FQGNSA. This CDR3 comprises 13 residues. CDR3 sequence: CASSLTNGNTIYF. The CDR3 DNA reads as TGTGCCAGCAGCTTAACCAATGGAAACACCATATATTTT. Drawing the rest from reference TRBV7-2 and TRBJ1-3, the complete variable domain is GAGVSQSPSNKVTEKGKDVELRCDPISGHTALYWYRQSLGQGLEFLIYFQGNSAPDKSGLPSDRFSAERTGGSVSTLTIQRTQQEDSAVYLCASSLTNGNTIYFGEGSWLTVV.

This clone has more than one count but fewer than ten. This chain uses TRBV19 with TRBJ1-5, with TRBD1 identical over 7 bases. This CDR3 spans 16 amino acids. The germline V gene has CDR1 LNHDA and CDR2 SQIVND (reference sequence). V was clipped by 5 bases and J by 4 bases; unmatched bases: 11. CDR3 residues: CASSFQTGRANQPQHF. The CDR3 DNA reads as TGTGCCAGTAGTTTCCAGACAGGGAGGGCTAATCAGCCCCAGCATTTT. The full variable domain, completed using reference TRBV19 and TRBJ1-5, is DGGITQSPKYLFRKEGQNVTLSCEQNLNHDAMYWYRQDPGQGLRLIYYSQIVNDFQKGDIAEGYSVSREKKESFPLTVTSAQKNPTAFYLCASSFQTGRANQPQHFGDGTRLSIL.

The V and J genes are TRBV20-1 and TRBJ1-2; the D is unclear. Germline values: CDR1 DFQATT, CDR2 SNEGSKA (reference sequence). V dropped 5 bases and J dropped 2 bases, with 6 bases sitting between them. CDR3 length equals 11 residues. CDR3: CSAHENYGYTF. DNA for the CDR3: TGCAGTGCTCACGAGAACTATGGCTACACCTTC.

The V gene is TRBV5-4, the J gene TRBJ2-7; D possibly corresponds to TRBD2 (6 bases). CDR1 SGHNT and CDR2 YYREEE come from the germline V gene (reference sequence). Trimming shortened V by 0 bases and J by 4 bases, and 14 bases separated the two germline ends. This CDR3 spans 15 amino acids. This chain's CDR3 is CASSLGPGVGYEQYF. CDR3 coding DNA: TGTGCCAGCAGCTTGGGCCCGGGAGTGGGATACGAGCAGTACTTC.

V gene TRBV30 combines with J gene TRBJ1-2; the D is unclear. The CDR3 contains 11 residues. Trimming removed 4 bases at V and 0 bases at J, with 3 bases between. Germline assignment: CDR1 GTSNPN and CDR2 SVGIG (reference sequence). The CDR3 DNA sequence: TGTGCCTGGACAGCTAACTATGGCTACACCTTC. It encodes CAWTANYGYTF. The full variable domain, with the rest looked up from reference TRBV30 and TRBJ1-2, is SQTIHQWPATLVQPVGSPLSLECTVEGTSNPNLYWYRQAAGRGLQLLFYSVGIGQISSEVPQNLSASRPQDRQFILSSKKLLLSDSGFYLCAWTANYGYTFGSGTRLTVV.